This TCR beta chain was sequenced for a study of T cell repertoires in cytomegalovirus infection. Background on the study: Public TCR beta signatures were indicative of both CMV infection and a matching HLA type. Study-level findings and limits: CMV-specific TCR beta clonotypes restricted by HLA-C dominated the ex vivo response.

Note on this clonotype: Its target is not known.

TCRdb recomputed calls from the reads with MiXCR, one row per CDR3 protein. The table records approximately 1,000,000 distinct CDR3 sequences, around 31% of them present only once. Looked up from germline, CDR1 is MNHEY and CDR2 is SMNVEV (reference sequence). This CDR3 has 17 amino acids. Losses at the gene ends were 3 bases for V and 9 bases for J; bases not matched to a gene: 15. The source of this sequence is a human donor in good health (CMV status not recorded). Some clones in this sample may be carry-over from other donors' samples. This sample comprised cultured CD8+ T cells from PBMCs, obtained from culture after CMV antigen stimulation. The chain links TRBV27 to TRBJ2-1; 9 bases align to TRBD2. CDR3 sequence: CASSFTSSGETGGEQFF. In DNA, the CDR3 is TGTGCCAGCAGTTTCACATCTAGCGGGGAAACTGGGGGTGAGCAGTTCTTC.